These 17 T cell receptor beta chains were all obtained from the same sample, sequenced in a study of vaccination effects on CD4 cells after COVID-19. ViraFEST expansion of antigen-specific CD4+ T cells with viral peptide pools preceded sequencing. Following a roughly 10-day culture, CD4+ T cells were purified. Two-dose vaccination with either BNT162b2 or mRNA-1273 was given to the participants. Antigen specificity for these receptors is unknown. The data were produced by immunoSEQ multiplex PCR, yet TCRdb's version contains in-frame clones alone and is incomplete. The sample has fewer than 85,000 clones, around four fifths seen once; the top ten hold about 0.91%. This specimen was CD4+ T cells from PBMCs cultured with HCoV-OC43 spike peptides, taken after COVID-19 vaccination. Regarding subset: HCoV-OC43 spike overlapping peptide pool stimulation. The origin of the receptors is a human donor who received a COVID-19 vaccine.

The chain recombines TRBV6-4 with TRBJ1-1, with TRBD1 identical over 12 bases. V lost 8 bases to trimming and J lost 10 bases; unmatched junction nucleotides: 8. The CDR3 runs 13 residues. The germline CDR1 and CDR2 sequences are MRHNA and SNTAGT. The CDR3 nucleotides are TGTGCCAGCCGGGACAGGGGGCGAACGGTAGCTTTCTTT. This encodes CASRDRGRTVAFF.

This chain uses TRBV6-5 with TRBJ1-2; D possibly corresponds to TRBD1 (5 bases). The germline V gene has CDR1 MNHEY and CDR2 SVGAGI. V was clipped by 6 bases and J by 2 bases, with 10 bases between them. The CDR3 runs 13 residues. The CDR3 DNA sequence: TGTGCCAGCAGCCCGACAGACAACTATGGCTACACCTTC. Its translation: CASSPTDNYGYTF.

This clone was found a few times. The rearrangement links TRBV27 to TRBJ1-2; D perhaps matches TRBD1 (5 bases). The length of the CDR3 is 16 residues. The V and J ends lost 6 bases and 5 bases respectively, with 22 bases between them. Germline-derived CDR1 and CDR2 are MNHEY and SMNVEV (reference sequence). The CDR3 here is CASRTIQGGYRYGYTF. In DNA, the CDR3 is TGTGCCAGCAGGACGATCCAGGGAGGGTATAGGTATGGCTACACCTTC.

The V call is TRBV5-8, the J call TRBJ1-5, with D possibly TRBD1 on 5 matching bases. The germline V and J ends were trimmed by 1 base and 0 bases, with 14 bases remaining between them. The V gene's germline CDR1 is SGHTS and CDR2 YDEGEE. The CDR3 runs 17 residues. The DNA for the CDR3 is TGTGCCAGCAGCTTGTATGGGGGACCTTATAGCAATCAGCCCCAGCATTTT. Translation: CASSLYGGPYSNQPQHF. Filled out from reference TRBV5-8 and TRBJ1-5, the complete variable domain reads EAGVTQSPTHLIKTRGQQATLRCSPISGHTSVYWYQQALGLGLQFLLWYDEGEERNRGNFPPRFSGRQFPNYSSELNVNALELEDSALYLCASSLYGGPYSNQPQHFGDGTRLSIL.

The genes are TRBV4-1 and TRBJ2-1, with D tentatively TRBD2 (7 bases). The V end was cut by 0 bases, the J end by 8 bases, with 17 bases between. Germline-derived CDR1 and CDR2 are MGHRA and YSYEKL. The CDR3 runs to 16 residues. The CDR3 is CASSQDRGGAGDEQFF. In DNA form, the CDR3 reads TGCGCCAGCAGCCAAGATCGTGGGGGGGCCGGGGATGAGCAGTTCTTC.

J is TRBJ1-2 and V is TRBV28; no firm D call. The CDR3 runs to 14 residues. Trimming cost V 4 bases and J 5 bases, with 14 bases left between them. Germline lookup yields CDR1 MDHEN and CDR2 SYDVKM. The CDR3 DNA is TGTGCCAGCAGTTCACCGGGAGAGGGTTATGGCTACACCTTC. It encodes CASSSPGEGYGYTF.

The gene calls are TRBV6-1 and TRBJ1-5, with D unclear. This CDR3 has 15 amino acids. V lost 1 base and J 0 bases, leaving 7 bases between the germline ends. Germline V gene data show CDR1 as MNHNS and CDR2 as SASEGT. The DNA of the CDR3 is TGTGCCAGCAGTGAAGATCGGGGTAGCAATCAGCCCCAGCATTTT. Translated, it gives CASSEDRGSNQPQHF.

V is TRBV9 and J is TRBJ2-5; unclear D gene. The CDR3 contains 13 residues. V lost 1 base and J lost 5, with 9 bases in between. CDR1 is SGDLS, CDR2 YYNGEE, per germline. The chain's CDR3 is CASSVRSGETQYF. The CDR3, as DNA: TGTGCCAGCAGCGTACGGTCTGGGGAGACCCAGTACTTC.

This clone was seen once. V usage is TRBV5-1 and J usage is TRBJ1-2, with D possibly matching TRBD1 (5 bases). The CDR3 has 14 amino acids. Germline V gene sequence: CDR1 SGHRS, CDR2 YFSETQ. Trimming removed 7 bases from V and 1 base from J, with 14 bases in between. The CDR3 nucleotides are TGCGCCAGCGGGGCGGCAACTCTTAACTATGGCTACACCTTC. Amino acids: CASGAATLNYGYTF. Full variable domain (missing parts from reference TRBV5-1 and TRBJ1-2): KAGVTQTPRYLIKTRGQQVTLSCSPISGHRSVSWYQQTPGQGLQFLFEYFSETQRNKGNFPGRFSGRQFSNSRSEMNVSTLELGDSALYLCASGAATLNYGYTFGSGTRLTVV.

The CDR3 DNA is TGTGCCAGCAGCTTAGACCCCGGGTTACCGAACACTGAAGCTTTCTTT. Translation: CASSLDPGLPNTEAFF. The chain is built from TRBV7-2 and TRBJ1-1, with D hard to call. The CDR3 loop spans 16 amino acids. V lost 1 base, J lost 1 base, and 13 bases lay in between. Germline CDR1 and CDR2: SGHTA and FQGNSA. Looking up the rest from reference TRBV7-2 and TRBJ1-1 gives the full variable domain: GAGVSQSPSNKVTEKGKDVELRCDPISGHTALYWYRQSLGQGLEFLIYFQGNSAPDKSGLPSDRFSAERTGGSVSTLTIQRTQQEDSAVYLCASSLDPGLPNTEAFFGQGTRLTVV.

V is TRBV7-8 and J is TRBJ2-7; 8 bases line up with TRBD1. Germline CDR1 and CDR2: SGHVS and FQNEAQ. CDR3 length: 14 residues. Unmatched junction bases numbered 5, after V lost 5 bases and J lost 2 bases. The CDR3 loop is CASSRRQGPYEQYV. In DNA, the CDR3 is TGTGCCAGCAGCCGCCGACAGGGGCCCTACGAGCAGTACGTC.

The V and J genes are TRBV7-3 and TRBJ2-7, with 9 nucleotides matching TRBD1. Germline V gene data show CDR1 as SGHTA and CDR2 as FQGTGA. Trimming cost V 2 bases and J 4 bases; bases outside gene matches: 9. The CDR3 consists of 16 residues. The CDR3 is CASSLSYKDRGYEQYV. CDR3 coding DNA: TGTGCCAGCAGCTTATCATACAAGGACAGGGGATACGAGCAGTACGTC.

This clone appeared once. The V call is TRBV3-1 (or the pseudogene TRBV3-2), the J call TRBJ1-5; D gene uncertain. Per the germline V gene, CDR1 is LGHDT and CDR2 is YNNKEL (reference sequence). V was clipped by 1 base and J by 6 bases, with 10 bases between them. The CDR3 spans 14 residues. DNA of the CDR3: TGTGCCAGCAGCCAAGGGCAGGTCGGTCAGCCCCAGCATTTT. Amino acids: CASSQGQVGQPQHF.

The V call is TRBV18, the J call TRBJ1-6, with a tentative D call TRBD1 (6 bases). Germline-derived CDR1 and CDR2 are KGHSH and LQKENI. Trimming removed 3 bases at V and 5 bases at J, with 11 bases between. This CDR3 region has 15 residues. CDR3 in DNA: TGTGCCAGCTCACCGCCCGGACAGAATAATTCACCCCTCCACTTT. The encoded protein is CASSPPGQNNSPLHF.

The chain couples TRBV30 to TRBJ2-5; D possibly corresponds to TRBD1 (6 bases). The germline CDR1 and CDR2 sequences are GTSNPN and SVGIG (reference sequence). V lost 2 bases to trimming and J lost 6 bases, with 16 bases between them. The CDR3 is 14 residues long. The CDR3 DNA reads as TGTGCCTGGAGTCACTCTCTAGGGGGAAAGACCCAGTACTTC. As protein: CAWSHSLGGKTQYF.

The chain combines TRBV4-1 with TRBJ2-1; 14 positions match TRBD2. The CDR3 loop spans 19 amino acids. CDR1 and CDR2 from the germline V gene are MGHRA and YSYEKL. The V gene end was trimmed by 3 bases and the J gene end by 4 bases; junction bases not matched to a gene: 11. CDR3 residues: CASSQAGTSGGPLYNEQFF. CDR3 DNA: TGCGCCAGCAGCCAGGCCGGGACTAGCGGGGGCCCCTTATACAATGAGCAGTTCTTC.

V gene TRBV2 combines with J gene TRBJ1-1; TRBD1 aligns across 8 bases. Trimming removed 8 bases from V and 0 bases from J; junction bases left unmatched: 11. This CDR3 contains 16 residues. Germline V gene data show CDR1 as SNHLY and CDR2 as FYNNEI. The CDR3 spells CASSRGPSNMNTEAFF. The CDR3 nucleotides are TGTGCCAGCTCCAGGGGGCCTTCCAATATGAACACTGAAGCTTTCTTT.